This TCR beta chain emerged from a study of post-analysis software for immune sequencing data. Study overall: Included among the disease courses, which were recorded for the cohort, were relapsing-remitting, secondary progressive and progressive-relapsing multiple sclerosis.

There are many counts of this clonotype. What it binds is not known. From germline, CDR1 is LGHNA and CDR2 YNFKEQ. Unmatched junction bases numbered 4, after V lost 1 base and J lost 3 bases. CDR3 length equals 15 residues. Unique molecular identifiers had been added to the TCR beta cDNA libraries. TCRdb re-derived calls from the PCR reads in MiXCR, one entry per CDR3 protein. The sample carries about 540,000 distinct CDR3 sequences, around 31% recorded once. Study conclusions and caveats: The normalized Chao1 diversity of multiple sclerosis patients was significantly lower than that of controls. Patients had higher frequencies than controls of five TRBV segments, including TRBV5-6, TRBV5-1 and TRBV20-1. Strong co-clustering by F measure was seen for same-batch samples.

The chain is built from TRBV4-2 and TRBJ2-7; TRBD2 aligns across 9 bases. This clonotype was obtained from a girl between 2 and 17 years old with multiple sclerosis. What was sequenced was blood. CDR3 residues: CASSQVQLAGYEQYF. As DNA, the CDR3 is TGTGCCAGCAGCCAAGTCCAACTAGCGGGCTACGAGCAGTACTTC.